This T cell receptor beta chain was recorded in a study of shared clonotypes between healthy human individuals. The CDR3 spans 13 residues. With V trimmed by 3 bases and J by 11 bases, 4 bases remained unmatched. CDR1 and CDR2 (germline): SGHNT, YENEEA. Generated by immunoSEQ multiplex PCR, the TCRdb table keeps only in-frame clones and is missing some. The sample carries 900,000 to 1,200,000 clones, around 82% recorded once. The TCR sequence derives from a man in his late teens or twenties in good health. Some clones in this sample may be carry-over from other donors' samples. The chain is built from TRBV11-3 and TRBJ2-1; 10 bases map to TRBD1. The sequenced sample consisted of memory CD4+ T cells from PBMCs. The subset is: CD45RA-negative fraction. The CDR3 nucleotides are TGTGCCAGCAGCTTGGGGGACAGGGGTAAGCAGTTCTTC. Translating gives CASSLGDRGKQFF.